The subject of this entry is one T cell receptor (beta chain). This clone turned up a few times. The specificity of this receptor is unknown. The record has no base qualities; no much larger clone is one base away. The CDR3 covers 13 residues, taking in both the cysteine and the phenylalanine. Only CDR3 DNA is held: 39 bases, read in frame from base 1. CDR1 and CDR2, per the germline V gene, are MNHEY and SVGEGT. The V and J ends are trimmed by 6 bases and 5 bases, leaving 13 bases between them. Whole blood was collected in K2EDTA tubes by collaborating institutions according to the institutions' own protocols. For TCRbeta analysis, collaborators shipped samples as frozen whole blood, isolated PBMCs, or DNA extracted from either of those sample types. TCRbeta CDR3 regions were amplified from genomic DNA by means of the immunoSEQ Assay, a bias-controlled multiplex PCR. In the paper's pipeline: The number of nucleated cells in each sample was estimated from the amplification of reference gene primers within the assay. To quantify the absolute abundance of each unique TCRbeta CDR3 rearrangement, sequence reads were collapsed and filtered. For each sample, productive Simpson clonality was calculated as the square root of Simpson's diversity index across productive rearrangements. Drawn from immuneACCESS, this table holds only the in-frame rearrangements with V and J called that TCRdb kept. Clones are partly lost; checked studies trace under half to an unresolved V gene and leave the rest unexplained. V, J and clone size derive from that table, while D and trimming were established from the DNA sequence. This sample holds 240,000 or so clones; around 86% were observed only once. Roughly 12% of the sample comes from the top ten.

This record belongs to a study of blood T cell repertoires in COVID-19 (dated by TCRdb to 2019 to 2021). For context, the study as a whole: The collaborator samples originated in the United States, Italy and Spain and spanned the acute and convalescent phases of COVID-19. The prospective study material was composed of cDNA or gDNA derived from T cells, B-cell-depleted T cells, or PBMCs. Deeply sampled blood TCRbeta repertoires from subjects exposed to, actively infected with, or recovered from COVID-19 were included in the dataset. The repertoires were made available in a free public database intended to serve as a resource for research on the immune response to SARS-CoV-2. Samples came from the ongoing ImmuneRACE study (first 160 participants) plus 1,254 subjects from 6 global collaborators. Nearly every sample came with metadata listing a de-identified subject ID, COVID-19 status, age in years and sex. Where HLA class I and class II types were available, the types were taken from metadata supplied by the sample provider, not from assay-based typing. What the research found in general, with its limitations: Clinical and demographic metadata were provided uncurated, with the amount varying by source and participant.

Rearrangement joined TRBV6-2 or TRBV6-3 to TRBJ1-2; TRBD1 is possibly the D segment (5 matching bases). The specimen sequenced was peripheral blood. The TCR comes from a woman aged 60-75 years with active or convalescent COVID-19. DNA sequence: TGTGCCAGCAGCTGGGGCACCCGATATGGCTACACCTTC. Its amino acids are CASSWGTRYGYTF.